The 8 T cell receptor beta chains listed next were all sequenced from one sample in a study of T cell changes during pregnancy in multiple sclerosis. TCRdb's copy holds only in-frame clones and misses some; the assay was immunoSEQ multiplex PCR. Of roughly 60,000 clones detected, around 93% appear once; the ten largest clones hold approximately 0.35%. The sequencing used CD4+ T cells from peripheral blood mononuclear cells, collected before pregnancy. The receptors derive from a female donor with multiple sclerosis, enrolled in a pregnancy study.

The chain joins TRBV5-1 to TRBJ1-1, with 7 bases matching TRBD1. The trim removed 3 bases at V and 5 bases at J, leaving 13 bases unmatched. CDR1 and CDR2 (germline): SGHRS, YFSETQ. This CDR3 is 16 amino acids long. DNA for the CDR3: TGCGCCAGCAGCTCGTTAAAGACAGGGAGTGGGACTGAAGCTTTCTTT. This encodes CASSSLKTGSGTEAFF. Complete variable domain (other parts from reference TRBV5-1 and TRBJ1-1): KAGVTQTPRYLIKTRGQQVTLSCSPISGHRSVSWYQQTPGQGLQFLFEYFSETQRNKGNFPGRFSGRQFSNSRSEMNVSTLELGDSALYLCASSSLKTGSGTEAFFGQGTRLTVV.

The chain joins TRBV28 to TRBJ1-5; no reliable D call. The V end was cut by 5 bases, the J end by 3 bases, with 5 bases between. The germline CDR1 and CDR2 sequences are MDHEN and SYDVKM. The length of the CDR3 is 12 residues. The CDR3 protein is CASSPLNQPQHF. The CDR3 DNA is TGTGCCAGCAGTCCCCTCAATCAGCCCCAGCATTTT. Filled out from reference TRBV28 and TRBJ1-5, the complete variable domain reads DVKVTQSSRYLVKRTGEKVFLECVQDMDHENMFWYRQDPGLGLRLIYFSYDVKMKEKGDIPEGYSVSREKKERFSLILESASTNQTSMYLCASSPLNQPQHFGDGTRLSIL.

This chain uses TRBV14 with TRBJ2-1; 14 bases agree with TRBD2. The CDR3 is made up of 19 amino acids. The V gene end was trimmed by 0 bases and the J gene end by 6 bases; junction bases not matched to a gene: 10. CDR1 is SGHDN, CDR2 FVKESK, per germline. CDR3 sequence (DNA): TGTGCCAGCAGCCAAGATCGCGGGACTAGCGGGAGACTTTCCAATGAGCAGTTCTTC. Protein product: CASSQDRGTSGRLSNEQFF.

This clone came up once. The chain has TRBV28 and TRBJ1-3; 8 bases are shared with TRBD1. Germline CDR1 MDHEN, CDR2 SYDVKM. J gave up 0 bases and V 4 bases, and 11 bases lay outside the gene matches. The CDR3 is 18 amino acids. CDR3 in amino acids: CASSSPEGQAASGNTIYF. The CDR3 region has the DNA TGTGCCAGCAGTTCGCCCGAGGGACAGGCAGCCTCTGGAAACACCATATATTTT.

The chain carries TRBV29-1 and TRBJ2-7, with D perhaps TRBD2 (5 bases). From germline, CDR1 is SQVTM and CDR2 ANQGSEA. The CDR3 is 14 amino acids. V gave up 0 bases and J gave up 2 bases, with 11 bases separating them. The CDR3 DNA is TGCAGCGTTGAAGAAATGAGGGCCCCCTACGAGCAGTACTTC. It translates to CSVEEMRAPYEQYF.

V is TRBV5-4 and J is TRBJ2-2; weak D call: TRBD2 (6 bases). The CDR3 length is 16 residues. Trimming stripped 4 bases from V and 2 bases from J, with 15 bases between. Germline values: CDR1 SGHNT, CDR2 YYREEE (reference sequence). CDR3 region: CASSLAGWGNTGELFF. In nucleotides, the CDR3 is TGTGCCAGCAGCCTGGCGGGGTGGGGTAACACCGGGGAGCTGTTTTTT.

The chain joins TRBV4-2 to TRBJ1-2, with no clear D. CDR1 is LGHNA and CDR2 is YNFKEQ in the germline V gene. CDR3 length: 13 residues. Trimming shortened V by 1 base and J by 7 bases, and 10 bases separated the two germline ends. The CDR3 reads CASSQGETAGYTF. The CDR3 bases are TGTGCCAGCAGCCAAGGAGAAACCGCTGGCTACACCTTC.

The CDR3, as DNA: TGCAGCGTTGAGGCCGGAGCTGGGGCCAACGTCCTGACTTTC. Translation gives CSVEAGAGANVLTF. The V call is TRBV29-1, the J call TRBJ2-6; D ambiguous. V lost 3 bases and J lost 2, with 8 bases in between. The CDR3 loop spans 14 amino acids. Germline V lookup: CDR1 SQVTM, CDR2 ANQGSEA.